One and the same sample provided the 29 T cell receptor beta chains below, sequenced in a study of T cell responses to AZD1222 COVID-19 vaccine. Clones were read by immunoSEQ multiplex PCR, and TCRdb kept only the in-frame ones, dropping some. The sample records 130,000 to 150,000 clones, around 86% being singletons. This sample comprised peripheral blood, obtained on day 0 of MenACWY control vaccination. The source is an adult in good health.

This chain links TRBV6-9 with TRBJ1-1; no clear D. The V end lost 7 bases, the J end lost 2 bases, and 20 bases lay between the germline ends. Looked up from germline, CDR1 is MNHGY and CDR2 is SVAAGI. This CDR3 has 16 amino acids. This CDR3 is CASINRRRKENTEAFF. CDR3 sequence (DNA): TGTGCCAGCATCAACCGACGGCGTAAAGAAAACACTGAAGCTTTCTTT.

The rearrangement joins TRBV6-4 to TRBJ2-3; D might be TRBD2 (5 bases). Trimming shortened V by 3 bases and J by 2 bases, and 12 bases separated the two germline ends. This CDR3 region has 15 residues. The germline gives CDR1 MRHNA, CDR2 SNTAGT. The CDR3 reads CASSERETFTDTQYF. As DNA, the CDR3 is TGTGCCAGCAGTGAGAGGGAGACTTTCACAGATACGCAGTATTTT.

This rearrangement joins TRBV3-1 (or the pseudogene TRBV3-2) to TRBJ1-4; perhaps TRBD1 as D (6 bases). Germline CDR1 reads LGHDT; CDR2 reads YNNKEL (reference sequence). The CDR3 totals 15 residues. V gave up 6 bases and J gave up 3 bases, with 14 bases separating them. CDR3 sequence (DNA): TGTGCCAGCAGAACCACAGGGTCGTCTAATGAAAAACTGTTTTTT. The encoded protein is CASRTTGSSNEKLFF.

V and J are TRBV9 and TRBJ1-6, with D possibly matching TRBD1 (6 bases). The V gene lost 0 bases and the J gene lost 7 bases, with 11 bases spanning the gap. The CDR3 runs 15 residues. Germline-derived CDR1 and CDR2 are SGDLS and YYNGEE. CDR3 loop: CASSVAEGGNSPLHF. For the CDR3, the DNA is TGTGCCAGCAGCGTAGCTGAGGGGGGGAATTCACCCCTCCACTTT.

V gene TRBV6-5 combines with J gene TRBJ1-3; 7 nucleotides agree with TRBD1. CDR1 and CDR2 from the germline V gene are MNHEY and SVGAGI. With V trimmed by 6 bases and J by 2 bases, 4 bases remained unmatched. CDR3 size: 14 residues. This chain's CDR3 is CASRPTGAGNTIYF. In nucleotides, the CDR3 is TGTGCCAGCAGACCAACAGGGGCTGGAAACACCATATATTTT.

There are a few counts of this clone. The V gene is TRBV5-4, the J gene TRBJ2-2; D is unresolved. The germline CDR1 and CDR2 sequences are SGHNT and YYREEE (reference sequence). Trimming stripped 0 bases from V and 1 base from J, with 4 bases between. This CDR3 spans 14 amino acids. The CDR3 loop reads CASSLVQNTGELFF. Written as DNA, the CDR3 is TGTGCCAGCAGCTTGGTTCAGAACACCGGGGAGCTGTTTTTT.

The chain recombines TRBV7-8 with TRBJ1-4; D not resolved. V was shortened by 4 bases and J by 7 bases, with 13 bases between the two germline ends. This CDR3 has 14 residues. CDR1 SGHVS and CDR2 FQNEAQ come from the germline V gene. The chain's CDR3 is CASSYEPRGEKLFF. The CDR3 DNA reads TGTGCCAGCAGCTACGAACCGCGGGGTGAAAAACTGTTTTTT.

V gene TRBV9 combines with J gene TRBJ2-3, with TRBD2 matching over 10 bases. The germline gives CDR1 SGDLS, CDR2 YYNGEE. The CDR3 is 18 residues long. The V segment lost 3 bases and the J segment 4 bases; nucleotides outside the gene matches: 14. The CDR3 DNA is TGTGCCAGCAGCGCCCCCCTGACTAGCGGGCCCACCGCAGATACGCAGTATTTT. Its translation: CASSAPLTSGPTADTQYF.

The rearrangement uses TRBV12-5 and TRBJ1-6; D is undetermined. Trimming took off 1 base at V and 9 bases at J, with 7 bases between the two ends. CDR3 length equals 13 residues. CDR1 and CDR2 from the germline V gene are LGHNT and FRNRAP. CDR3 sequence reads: CASGLDGSSPLHF. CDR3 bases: TGTGCTAGTGGTTTGGACGGTAGTTCACCCCTCCACTTT.

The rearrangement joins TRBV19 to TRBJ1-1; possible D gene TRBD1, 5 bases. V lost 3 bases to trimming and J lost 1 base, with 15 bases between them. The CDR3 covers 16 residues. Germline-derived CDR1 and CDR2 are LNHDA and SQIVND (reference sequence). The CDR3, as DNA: TGTGCCAGTAGTATTGGGGCGCACCTATGGAACACTGAAGCTTTCTTT. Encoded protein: CASSIGAHLWNTEAFF.

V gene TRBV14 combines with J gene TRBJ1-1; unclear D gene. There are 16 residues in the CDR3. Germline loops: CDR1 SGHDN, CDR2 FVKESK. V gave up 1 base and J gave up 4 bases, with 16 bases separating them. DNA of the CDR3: TGTGCCAGCAGCCAAGCAACTTGGGAAGACGGCACTGAAGCTTTCTTT. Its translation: CASSQATWEDGTEAFF.

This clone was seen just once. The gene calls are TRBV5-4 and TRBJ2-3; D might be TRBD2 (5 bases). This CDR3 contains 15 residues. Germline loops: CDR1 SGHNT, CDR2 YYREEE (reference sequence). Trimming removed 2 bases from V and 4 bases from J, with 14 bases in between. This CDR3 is CASSFGVGGADTQYF. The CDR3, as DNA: TGTGCCAGCAGCTTCGGGGTAGGAGGCGCAGATACGCAGTATTTT.

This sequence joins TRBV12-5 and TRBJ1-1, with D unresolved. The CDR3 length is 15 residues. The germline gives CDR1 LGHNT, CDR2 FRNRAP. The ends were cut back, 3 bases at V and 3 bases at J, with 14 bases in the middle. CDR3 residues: CASGFPHGGDTEAFF. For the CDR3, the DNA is TGTGCTAGTGGTTTCCCCCATGGCGGGGACACTGAAGCTTTCTTT.

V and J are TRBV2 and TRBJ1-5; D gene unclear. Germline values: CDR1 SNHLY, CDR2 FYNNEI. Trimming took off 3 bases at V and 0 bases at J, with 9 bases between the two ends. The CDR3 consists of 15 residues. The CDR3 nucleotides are TGTGCCAGCAGTGAGACCGGGTTTAGCAATCAGCCCCAGCATTTT. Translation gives CASSETGFSNQPQHF.

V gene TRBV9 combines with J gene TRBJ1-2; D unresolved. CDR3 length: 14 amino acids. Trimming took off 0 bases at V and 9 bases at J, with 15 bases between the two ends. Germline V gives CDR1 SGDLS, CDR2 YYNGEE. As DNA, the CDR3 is TGTGCCAGCAGCGTAGCGGAGGGAGCGGCAAGCTACACCTTC. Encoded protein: CASSVAEGAASYTF. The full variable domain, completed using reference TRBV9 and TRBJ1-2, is DSGVTQTPKHLITATGQRVTLRCSPRSGDLSVYWYQQSLDQGLQFLIQYYNGEERAKGNILERFSAQQFPDLHSELNLSSLELGDSALYFCASSVAEGAASYTFGSGTRLTVV.

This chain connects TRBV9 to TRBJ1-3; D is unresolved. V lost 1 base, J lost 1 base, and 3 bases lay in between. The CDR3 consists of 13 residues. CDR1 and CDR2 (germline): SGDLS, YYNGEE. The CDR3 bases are TGTGCCAGCAGCGTAATGTCTGGAAACACCATATATTTT. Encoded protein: CASSVMSGNTIYF.

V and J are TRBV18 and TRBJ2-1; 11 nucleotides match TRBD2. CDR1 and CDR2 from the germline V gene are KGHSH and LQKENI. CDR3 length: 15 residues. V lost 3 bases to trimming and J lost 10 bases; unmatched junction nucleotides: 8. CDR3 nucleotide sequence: TGTGCCAGCTCACCTGAACTAGCGGGGGCAGGGGAGCAGTTCTTC. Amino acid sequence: CASSPELAGAGEQFF.

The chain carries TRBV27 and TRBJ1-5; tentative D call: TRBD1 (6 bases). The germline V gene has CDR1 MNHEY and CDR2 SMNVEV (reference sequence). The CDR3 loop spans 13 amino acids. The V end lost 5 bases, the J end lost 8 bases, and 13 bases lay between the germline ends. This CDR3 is CASSVDRSEPQHF. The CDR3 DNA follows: TGTGCCAGCAGTGTTGACAGGTCAGAGCCCCAGCATTTT.

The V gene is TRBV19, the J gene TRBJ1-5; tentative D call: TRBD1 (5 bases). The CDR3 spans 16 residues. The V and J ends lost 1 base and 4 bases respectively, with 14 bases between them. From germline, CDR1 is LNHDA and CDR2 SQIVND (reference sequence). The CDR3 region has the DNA TGTGCCAGTAGTATAGGGGGACCGGGGGGGAATCAGCCCCAGCATTTT. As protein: CASSIGGPGGNQPQHF.

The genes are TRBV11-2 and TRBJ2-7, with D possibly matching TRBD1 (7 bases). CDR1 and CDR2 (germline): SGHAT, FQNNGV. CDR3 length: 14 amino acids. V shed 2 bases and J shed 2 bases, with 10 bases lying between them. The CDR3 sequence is CASSLQGGTYEQYF. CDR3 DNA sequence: TGTGCCAGCAGCTTACAGGGGGGCACCTACGAGCAGTACTTC.

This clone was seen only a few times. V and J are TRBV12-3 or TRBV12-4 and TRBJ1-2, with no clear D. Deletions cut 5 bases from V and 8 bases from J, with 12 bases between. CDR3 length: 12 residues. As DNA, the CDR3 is TGTGCCAGCAGTCTCGACACGGCGGGCTACACCTTC. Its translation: CASSLDTAGYTF.

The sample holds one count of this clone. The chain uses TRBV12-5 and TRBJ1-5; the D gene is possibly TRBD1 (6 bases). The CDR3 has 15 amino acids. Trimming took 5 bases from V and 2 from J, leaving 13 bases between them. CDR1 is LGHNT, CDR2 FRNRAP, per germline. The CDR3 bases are TGTGCTAGTGGTCCGCCTAACAGGGGCAATCAGCCCCAGCATTTT. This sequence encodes CASGPPNRGNQPQHF.

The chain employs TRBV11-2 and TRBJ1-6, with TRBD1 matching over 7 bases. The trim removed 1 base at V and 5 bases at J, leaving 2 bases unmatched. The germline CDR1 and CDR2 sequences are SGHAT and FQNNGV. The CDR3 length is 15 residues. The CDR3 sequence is CASSLVQGDNSPLHF. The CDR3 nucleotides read TGTGCCAGCAGCTTAGTGCAGGGGGATAATTCACCCCTCCACTTT.

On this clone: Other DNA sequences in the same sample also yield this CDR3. This CDR3 is CASSQGYGYTF. CDR3 nucleotides: TGTGCCAGCAGCCAAGGATATGGCTACACCTTC. The chain carries TRBV3-1 (or the pseudogene TRBV3-2) and TRBJ1-2; D not certain. V was shortened by 1 base and J by 5 bases, with 2 bases between the two germline ends. Germline V gives CDR1 LGHDT, CDR2 YNNKEL (reference sequence). This CDR3 comprises 11 residues.

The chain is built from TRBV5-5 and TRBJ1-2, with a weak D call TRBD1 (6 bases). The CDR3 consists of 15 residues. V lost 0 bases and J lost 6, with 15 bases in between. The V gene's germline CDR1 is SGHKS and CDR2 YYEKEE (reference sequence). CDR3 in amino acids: CASSLGAPGANGYTF. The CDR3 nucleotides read TGTGCCAGCAGCTTGGGGGCCCCAGGGGCGAATGGCTACACCTTC.

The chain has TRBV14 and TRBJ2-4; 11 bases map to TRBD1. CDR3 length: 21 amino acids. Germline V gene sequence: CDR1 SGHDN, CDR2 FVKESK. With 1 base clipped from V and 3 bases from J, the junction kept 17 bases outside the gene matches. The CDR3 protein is CASSQGTGGAGVIGLKNIQYF. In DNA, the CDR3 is TGTGCCAGCAGCCAAGGGACAGGGGGCGCAGGGGTTATCGGACTCAAAAACATTCAGTACTTC.

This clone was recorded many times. The CDR3 sequence is CASSQNSGTGAEKLFF. CDR3 DNA sequence: TGTGCCAGCAGCCAAAACAGTGGGACAGGGGCGGAAAAACTGTTTTTT. The chain recombines TRBV3-1 (or the pseudogene TRBV3-2) with TRBJ1-4; 10 bases map to TRBD1. CDR1 is LGHDT and CDR2 is YNNKEL in the germline V gene (reference sequence). This CDR3 contains 16 residues. Trimming at V came to 2 bases and at J to 8 bases, leaving 8 bases not matched to a gene.

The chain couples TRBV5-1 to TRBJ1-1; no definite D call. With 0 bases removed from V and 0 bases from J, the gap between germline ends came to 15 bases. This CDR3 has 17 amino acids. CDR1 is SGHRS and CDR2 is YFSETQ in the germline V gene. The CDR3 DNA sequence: TGCGCCAGCAGCTTGGTCCCGGCAGCTTCCATGAACACTGAAGCTTTCTTT. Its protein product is CASSLVPAASMNTEAFF.

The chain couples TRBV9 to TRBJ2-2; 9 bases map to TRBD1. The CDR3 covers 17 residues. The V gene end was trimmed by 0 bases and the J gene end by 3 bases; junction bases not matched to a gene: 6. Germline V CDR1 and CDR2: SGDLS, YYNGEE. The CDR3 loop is CASSVEPQGAYTGELFF. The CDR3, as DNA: TGTGCCAGCAGCGTAGAACCACAGGGGGCCTACACCGGGGAGCTGTTTTTT.